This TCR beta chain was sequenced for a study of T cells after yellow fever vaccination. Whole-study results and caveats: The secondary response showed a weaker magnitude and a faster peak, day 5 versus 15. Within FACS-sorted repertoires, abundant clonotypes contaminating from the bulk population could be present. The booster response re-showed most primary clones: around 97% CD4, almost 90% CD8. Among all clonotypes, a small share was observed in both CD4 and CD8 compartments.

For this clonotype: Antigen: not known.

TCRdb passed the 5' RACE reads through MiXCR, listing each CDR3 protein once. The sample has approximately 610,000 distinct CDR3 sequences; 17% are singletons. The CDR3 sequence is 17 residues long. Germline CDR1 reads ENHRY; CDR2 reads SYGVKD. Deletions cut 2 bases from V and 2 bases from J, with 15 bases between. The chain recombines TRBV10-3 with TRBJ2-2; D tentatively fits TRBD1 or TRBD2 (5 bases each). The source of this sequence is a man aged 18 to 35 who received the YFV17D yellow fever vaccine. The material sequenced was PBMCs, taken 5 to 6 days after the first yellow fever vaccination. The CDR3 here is CAISEPGLGVNTGELFF. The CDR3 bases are TGTGCCATCAGTGAGCCCGGATTGGGGGTTAACACCGGGGAGCTGTTTTTT.